Detailed here is one T cell receptor (beta chain). What it binds is unknown. The entry originates in a study of CD4 T cells in relation to SARS-CoV-2 and coronaviruses. Study conclusions and caveats: Pre-pandemic and post-infection samples never came from the same donor. Approximately 65% of donors had memory CD4+ clonotypes crossrecognizing SARS-CoV-2 and common cold coronavirus spike. SARS-CoV-2-driven expansion was significantly weaker in crossreactive than monoreactive clones.

Here immunoSEQ multiplex PCR was the method, and the copy in TCRdb shows in-frame clones only, minus some. The repertoire holds 15,000 to 25,000 clones, with 77% as singletons. Before the COVID-19 pandemic, during about 2010-2019, CD4+ T cells were taken from unexposed donors. CD4+ T cells were isolated from the cells after around 10 days of culture. Germline V gene sequence: CDR1 MNHNY, CDR2 SVGAGI (reference sequence). The CDR3 contains 20 residues. Losses at the gene ends were 5 bases for V and 3 bases for J; bases not matched to a gene: 14. V is TRBV6-6 and J is TRBJ2-3; 16 positions agree with TRBD2. The TCR comes from a human donor in good health. Sequencing was carried out using CD4+ T cells from PBMCs, cultured in vitro. The DNA for the CDR3 is TGTGCCAGCAGTCCAAAAGGCGGGACTAGCGGGGGGGCTAGGACAGATACGCAGTATTTT. Translating gives CASSPKGGTSGGARTDTQYF.